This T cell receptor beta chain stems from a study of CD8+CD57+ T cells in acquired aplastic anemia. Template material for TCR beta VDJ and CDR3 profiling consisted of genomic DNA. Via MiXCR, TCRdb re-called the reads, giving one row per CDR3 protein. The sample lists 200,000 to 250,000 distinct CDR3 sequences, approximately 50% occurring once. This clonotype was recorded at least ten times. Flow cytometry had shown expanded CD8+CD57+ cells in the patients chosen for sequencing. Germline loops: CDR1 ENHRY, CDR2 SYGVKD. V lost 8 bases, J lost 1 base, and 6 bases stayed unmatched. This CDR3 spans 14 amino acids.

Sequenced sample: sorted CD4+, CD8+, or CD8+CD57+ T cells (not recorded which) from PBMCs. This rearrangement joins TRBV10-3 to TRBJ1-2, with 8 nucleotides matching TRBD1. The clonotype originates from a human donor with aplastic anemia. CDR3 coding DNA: TGTGCCATCGGTCGAGGACAGGGTAACTATGGCTACACCTTC. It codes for CAIGRGQGNYGYTF.